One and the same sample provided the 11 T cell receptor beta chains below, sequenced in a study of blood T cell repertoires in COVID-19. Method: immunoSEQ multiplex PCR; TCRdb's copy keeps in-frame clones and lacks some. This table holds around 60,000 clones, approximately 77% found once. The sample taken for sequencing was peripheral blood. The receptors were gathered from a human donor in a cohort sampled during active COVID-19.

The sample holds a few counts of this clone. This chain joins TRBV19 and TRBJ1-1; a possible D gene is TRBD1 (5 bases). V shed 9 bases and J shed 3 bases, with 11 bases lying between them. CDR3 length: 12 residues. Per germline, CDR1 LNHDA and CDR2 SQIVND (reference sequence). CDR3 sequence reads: CASREGYTEAFF. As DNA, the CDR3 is TGTGCCAGCAGGGAGGGATACACTGAAGCTTTCTTT.

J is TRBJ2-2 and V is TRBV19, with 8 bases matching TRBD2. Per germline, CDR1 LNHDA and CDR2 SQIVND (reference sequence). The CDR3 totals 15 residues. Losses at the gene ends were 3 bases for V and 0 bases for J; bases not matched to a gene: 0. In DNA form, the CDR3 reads TGTGCCAGTAGTATTAGCGGGGCGAACACCGGGGAGCTGTTTTTT. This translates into CASSISGANTGELFF.

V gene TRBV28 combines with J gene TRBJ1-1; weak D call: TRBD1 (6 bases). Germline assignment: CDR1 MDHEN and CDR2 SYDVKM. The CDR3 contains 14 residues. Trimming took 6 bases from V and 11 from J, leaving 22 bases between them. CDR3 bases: TGTGCCAGCAGCCCTTCCGGGGGGGGCCGCTTCGCTTTCTTT. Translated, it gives CASSPSGGGRFAFF.

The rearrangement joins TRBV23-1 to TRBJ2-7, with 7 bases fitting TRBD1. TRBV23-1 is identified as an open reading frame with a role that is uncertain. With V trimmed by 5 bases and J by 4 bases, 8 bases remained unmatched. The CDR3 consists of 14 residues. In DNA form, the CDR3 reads TGCGCCAGCAGTGCGGACAGGACCCTATACGAGCAGTACTTC. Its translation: CASSADRTLYEQYF.

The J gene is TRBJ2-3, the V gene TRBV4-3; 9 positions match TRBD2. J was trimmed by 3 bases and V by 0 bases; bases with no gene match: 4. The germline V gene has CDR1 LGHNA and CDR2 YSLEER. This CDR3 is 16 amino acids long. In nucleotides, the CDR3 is TGCGCCAGCAGCCAAGAAGGAGCGGGGGGAACAGATACGCAGTATTTT. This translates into CASSQEGAGGTDTQYF.

The CDR3 DNA reads as TGTGCCAGCAGTTCGGAGACAGGGCTTGCTAGGGCGGCTTTCTTT. It encodes CASSSETGLARAAFF. The chain links TRBV27 to TRBJ1-1; TRBD1 matches 7 bases. The CDR3 contains 15 residues. CDR1 is MNHEY, CDR2 SMNVEV, per germline (reference sequence). V trimming: 4 bases; J trimming: 11 bases; junction bases outside the gene matches: 16.

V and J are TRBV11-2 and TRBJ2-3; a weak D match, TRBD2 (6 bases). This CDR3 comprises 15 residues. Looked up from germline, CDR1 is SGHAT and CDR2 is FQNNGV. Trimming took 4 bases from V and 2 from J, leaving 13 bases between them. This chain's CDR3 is CASSSGLFYTDTQYF. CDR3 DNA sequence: TGTGCCAGCAGCTCGGGACTCTTTTACACAGATACGCAGTATTTT.

The CDR3 DNA is TGTGCCAGCAGCCTACGGTACCAAGAGACCCAGTACTTC. Amino acid sequence: CASSLRYQETQYF. The V and J genes are TRBV5-6 and TRBJ2-5; D remains ambiguous. This CDR3 contains 13 residues. V gave up 4 bases and J gave up 0 bases, with 7 bases separating them. CDR1 is SGHDT and CDR2 is YYEEEE in the germline V gene.

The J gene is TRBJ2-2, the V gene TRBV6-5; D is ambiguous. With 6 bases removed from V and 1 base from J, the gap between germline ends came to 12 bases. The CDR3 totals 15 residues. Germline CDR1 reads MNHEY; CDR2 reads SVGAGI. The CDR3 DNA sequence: TGTGCCAGCAGGGCTCTGGTTGTGAACACCGGGGAGCTGTTTTTT. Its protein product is CASRALVVNTGELFF.

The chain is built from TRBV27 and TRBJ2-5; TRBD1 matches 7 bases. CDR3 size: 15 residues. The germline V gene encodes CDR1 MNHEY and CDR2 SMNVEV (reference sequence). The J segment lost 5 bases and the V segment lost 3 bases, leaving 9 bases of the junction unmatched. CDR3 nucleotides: TGTGCCAGCAGTTTGGGTTTTACAGGGGCGGAGACCCAGTACTTC. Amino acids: CASSLGFTGAETQYF.

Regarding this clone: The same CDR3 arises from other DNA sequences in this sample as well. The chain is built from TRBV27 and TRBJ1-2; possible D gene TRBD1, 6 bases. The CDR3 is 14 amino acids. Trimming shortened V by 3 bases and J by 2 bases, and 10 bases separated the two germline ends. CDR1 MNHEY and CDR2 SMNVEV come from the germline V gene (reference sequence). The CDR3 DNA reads TGTGCCAGCAGTTTGAGGGGGGGGAACTATGGCTACACCTTC. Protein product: CASSLRGGNYGYTF.